These T cell receptor beta chains were read from a single sample in a study of CD8+ T cells in alopecia areata. Only in-frame clones appear in the TCRdb table, and some are missing; sequencing was by immunoSEQ multiplex PCR. The table shows roughly 100,000 clones, with roughly 47% occurring only once. The sequencing used CD8+ T cells sorted from blood, collected at week 24, from a patient treated with tofacitinib. Receptors originate from a human donor with alopecia areata. Both conserved end residues are part of each CDR3. The D gene is left open where the match is weak. Where a row states a size, it is once, few, many or the class of an expanded clone; other rows omit it.

TRBV4-1	TRBJ2-3	TRBD2	few	TGCGCCAGCAGCCAATACGGGAGGGCTTCAGATACGCAGTATTTT	CASSQYGRASDTQYF
TRBV29-1	TRBJ2-5	TRBD1	few	TGCAGCCTGGAAACCGGGACAGGCTCACCCCAGGAGACCCAGTACTTC	CSLETGTGSPQETQYF
TRBV4-1	TRBJ2-3	NA	many	TGCGCCAGCAGCCAAGTCCTAGCCATGCTCGATACGCAGTATTTT	CASSQVLAMLDTQYF
TRBV11-2	TRBJ2-7	TRBD2	NA	TGTGCCAGCAGCCCAGGGCCGGGCGGGAGTTACGAGCAGTACTTC	CASSPGPGGSYEQYF
TRBV14	TRBJ2-7	NA	few	TGTGCCAGCAGCCAAGGAGGAGGACAGAGCTACGAGCAGTACTTC	CASSQGGGQSYEQYF
TRBV9	TRBJ2-5	NA	once	TGTGCCAGCAGCGTAGATCCGGGACTCTCCGCGAGAACGCAAGAGACCCAGTACTTC	CASSVDPGLSARTQETQYF
TRBV10-3	TRBJ2-3	NA	NA	TGTGCCATCAGTGAGTCGGTGGCTCTAGATACGCAGTATTTT	CAISESVALDTQYF
TRBV29-1	TRBJ2-1	NA	NA	TGCAGCTTTGATGGCAGGGAGTATAATGAGCAGTTCTTC	CSFDGREYNEQFF
TRBV7-9	TRBJ2-1	NA	few	TGTGCCAGCAGAGCGGACCCCTACAATGAGCAGTTCTTC	CASRADPYNEQFF
TRBV14	TRBJ2-7	TRBD1	NA	TGTGCCAGCAGCCAGACAGGGAACTCCTACGAGCAGTACTTC	CASSQTGNSYEQYF
TRBV5-1	TRBJ2-7	NA	NA	TGCGCCAGCAGTCGGGAGTTTTGGGAGCAGTACTTC	CASSREFWEQYF
TRBV29-1	TRBJ2-7	TRBD2	NA	TGCAGCGTTGAAGGCCGGGCGCCAGGACTAGCGGGAGTCCACGGGCAGTACTTC	CSVEGRAPGLAGVHGQYF
TRBV4-1	TRBJ1-3	NA	NA	TGCGCCAGCAGCCAAGACGGCCCCCGTACGAGCTCTGGAAACACCATATATTTT	CASSQDGPRTSSGNTIYF
TRBV7-6	TRBJ2-3	TRBD1	NA	TGTGCCAGCAGCGTGGACAGGCTTGAAGATACGCAGTATTTT	CASSVDRLEDTQYF
TRBV11-1	TRBJ2-5	TRBD1	NA	TGTGCCAGCAGCTCCTCCAGGGGGATACAAGAGACCCAGTACTTC	CASSSSRGIQETQYF
TRBV9	TRBJ2-5	NA	NA	TGTGCCAGCAGCGTAGACCAAGAGACCCAGTACTTC	CASSVDQETQYF
TRBV5-8	TRBJ1-5	NA	NA	TGTGCCAGCAGCTTGGAACAGTTTGGTCAGCCCCAGCATTTT	CASSLEQFGQPQHF
TRBV29-1	TRBJ2-7	TRBD1	few	TGCAGCCCCGCCAGGAGGGCGGTGGGACAGGGGGCAGACGAGCAGTACTTC	CSPARRAVGQGADEQYF
TRBV9	TRBJ2-7	NA	NA	TGTGCCAGCAGCCGTCCGACAGGCCACGAGCAGTACTTC	CASSRPTGHEQYF
TRBV30	TRBJ2-6	TRBD1	NA	TGTGCCTGGGGGACAGGAACTGGGGCCAACGTCCTGACTTTC	CAWGTGTGANVLTF
TRBV7-9	TRBJ2-3	NA	NA	TGTGCCAGCAGCTTAGCTTCTCGGGCAGATACGCAGTATTTT	CASSLASRADTQYF
TRBV27	TRBJ1-2	NA	NA	TGTGCCAGCAGCCTCAGGGTAAACTATGGCTACACCTTC	CASSLRVNYGYTF
TRBV9	TRBJ2-1	TRBD2	NA	TGTGCCAGCAGCGTAGGCGCGGGAGCGGGCAATGAGCAGTTCTTC	CASSVGAGAGNEQFF
TRBV29-1	TRBJ1-4	NA	few	TGCAGCGTTGAGGAGGGGGGCGGCCTGTTTTTT	CSVEEGGGLFF
TRBV4-3	TRBJ2-3	TRBD2	few	TGCGCCAGCAGCCGCAGCAGTAGCGGGAGGGGAGATACGCAGTATTTT	CASSRSSSGRGDTQYF
TRBV11-3	TRBJ2-2	NA	NA	TGTGCCAGCAGCTTCGGGTCTCTGGGGGAGCTGTTTTTT	CASSFGSLGELFF
TRBV20-1	TRBJ2-1	NA	NA	TGCAGTGCCGGCAATGAGCAGTTCTTC	CSAGNEQFF
TRBV11-2	TRBJ2-3	NA	NA	TGTGCCAGCAGCTTAACGGGTTCCGATACGCAGTATTTT	CASSLTGSDTQYF
TRBV10-3	TRBJ2-1	NA	NA	TGTGCCATCACTATGGCAAACAATGAGCAGTTCTTC	CAITMANNEQFF
TRBV29-1	TRBJ2-7	TRBD2	NA	TGCAGCGTACGGACTAGCGGGAGGGCCTCTCCATCCTACGAGCAGTACTTC	CSVRTSGRASPSYEQYF
TRBV19	TRBJ2-7	TRBD1	NA	TGTGCCAGTCAGGACAGGCATTACGAGCAGTACTTC	CASQDRHYEQYF
TRBV9	TRBJ2-5	TRBD2	NA	TGTGCCAGCAGCGTAGAGGACTTGGCCGGGAGGGAGACCCAGTACTTC	CASSVEDLAGRETQYF